This T cell receptor beta chain is from a study of beta chain features in type 1 diabetes. Whole-study results and caveats: When VDJ junctions were examined, type 1 diabetes patients showed fewer insertions and more deletions.

Concerning this clone: The antigen is unknown.

Germline values: CDR1 SQVTM, CDR2 ANQGSEA. CDR3 length: 13 residues. V lost 4 bases, J lost 1 base, and 10 bases lay in between. Expressed TCRB transcripts were sequenced because the isolated RNA had all been reverse transcribed beforehand. The protocol was immunoSEQ multiplex PCR, while the TCRdb copy is restricted to in-frame clones and leaves out a portion. The repertoire has 450,000 to 600,000 clones, 30% of them found once; the top ten carry around 0.065%. Using CD45RO/CCR7/CD25/CD127/CD95/CD27, CD4+ naive, central memory, regulatory and stem cell-like memory cells were sorted. Input material: naive CD4+ T cells from blood. The V and J genes are TRBV29-1 and TRBJ1-1; D is possibly TRBD1 (5 bases). This clonotype was sampled from a man aged 18 to 30 in good health. The CDR3 DNA follows: TGCAGCGTTGCTTGGGGGGGGAACACTGAAGCTTTCTTT. Amino acid sequence: CSVAWGGNTEAFF.